The 8 T cell receptor beta chains in this list originate from one sample, sequenced in a study of T cell changes during pregnancy in multiple sclerosis. TCRdb's copy holds only in-frame clones and misses some; the assay was immunoSEQ multiplex PCR. This table has over 65,000 clones, less than 95% appearing once. Sequencing was performed on peripheral blood, taken in the second trimester of pregnancy. These TCRs come from a female donor with multiple sclerosis, enrolled in a pregnancy study.

The chain couples TRBV7-9 to TRBJ1-2; D unresolved. The CDR3 spans 17 residues. Looked up from germline, CDR1 is SEHNR and CDR2 is FQNEAQ (reference sequence). Trimming removed 2 bases at V and 1 base at J, with 17 bases between. CDR3 loop: CASSLRPAIPYNYGYTF. CDR3 bases: TGTGCCAGCAGCTTACGCCCCGCTATTCCCTATAACTATGGCTACACCTTC.

This chain joins TRBV4-2 and TRBJ1-5, with TRBD1 matching 10 bases. The CDR3 spans 15 residues. Trimming removed 3 bases from V and 1 base from J; junction bases left unmatched: 0. CDR1 is LGHNA, CDR2 YNFKEQ, per germline. The CDR3 DNA follows: TGTGCCAGCAGCCAGGGACAGGGGAGCAATCAGCCCCAGCATTTT. This translates into CASSQGQGSNQPQHF.

The sample holds one count of this clone. The chain has TRBV9 and TRBJ2-5; D is possibly TRBD2 (6 bases). There are 13 residues in the CDR3. With 4 bases removed from V and 3 bases from J, the gap between germline ends came to 10 bases. Germline assignment: CDR1 SGDLS and CDR2 YYNGEE. The CDR3: CASSPGAKETQYF. CDR3 nucleotides: TGTGCCAGCAGCCCGGGAGCAAAAGAGACCCAGTACTTC.

The chain employs TRBV4-1 and TRBJ1-2; D ambiguous. CDR1 MGHRA and CDR2 YSYEKL come from the germline V gene. Trimming removed 0 bases from V and 7 bases from J, with 6 bases in between. The CDR3 has 12 residues. CDR3 coding DNA: TGCGCCAGCAGCCAAGACGGAGGTGGCTACACCTTC. This gives the protein CASSQDGGGYTF.

The chain is built from TRBV19 and TRBJ2-3; no definite D call. The CDR3 has 10 residues. V gave up 5 bases and J gave up 5 bases, with 2 bases separating them. Germline lookup yields CDR1 LNHDA and CDR2 SQIVND (reference sequence). The CDR3 loop is CASSQDTQYF. As DNA, the CDR3 is TGTGCCAGTAGTCAAGATACGCAGTATTTT.

The V and J genes are TRBV9 and TRBJ1-4, with 8 bases fitting TRBD1. Trimming cost V 1 base and J 7 bases; bases outside gene matches: 6. CDR3 size: 15 residues. Germline V gene data show CDR1 as SGDLS and CDR2 as YYNGEE. The CDR3: CASSVQGALGEKLFF. CDR3 coding DNA: TGTGCCAGCAGCGTACAGGGGGCTTTGGGTGAAAAACTGTTTTTT.

The chain recombines TRBV5-1 with TRBJ2-7; TRBD2 matches 13 bases. In germline, CDR1 is SGHRS, CDR2 YFSETQ. Germline trimming cut 4 bases from V and 7 bases from J; bases unmatched to any gene: 17. This CDR3 is 18 amino acids long. CDR3 sequence reads: CASSRGLAGAPGRWEQYF. CDR3 DNA: TGCGCCAGCAGCCGTGGACTAGCGGGGGCCCCCGGTCGGTGGGAGCAGTACTTC.

The rearrangement uses TRBV6-5 and TRBJ2-1, with 7 bases lining up with TRBD2. CDR1 MNHEY and CDR2 SVGAGI come from the germline V gene. This CDR3 has 13 residues. Germline trimming cut 10 bases from V and 4 bases from J; bases unmatched to any gene: 7. This CDR3 reads CATRLAEYNEQFF. The CDR3, as DNA: TGTGCCACCCGACTAGCCGAATACAATGAGCAGTTCTTC.